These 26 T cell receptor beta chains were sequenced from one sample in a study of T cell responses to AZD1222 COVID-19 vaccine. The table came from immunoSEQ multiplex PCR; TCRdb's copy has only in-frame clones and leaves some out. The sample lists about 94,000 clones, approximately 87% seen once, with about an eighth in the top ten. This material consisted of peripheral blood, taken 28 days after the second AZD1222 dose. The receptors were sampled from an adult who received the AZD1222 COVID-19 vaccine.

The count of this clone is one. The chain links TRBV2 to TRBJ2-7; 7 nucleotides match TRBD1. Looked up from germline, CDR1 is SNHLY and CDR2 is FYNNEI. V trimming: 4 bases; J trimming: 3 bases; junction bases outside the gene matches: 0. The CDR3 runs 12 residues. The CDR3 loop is CASSGQGYEQYF. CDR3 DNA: TGTGCCAGCAGTGGACAGGGCTACGAGCAGTACTTC.

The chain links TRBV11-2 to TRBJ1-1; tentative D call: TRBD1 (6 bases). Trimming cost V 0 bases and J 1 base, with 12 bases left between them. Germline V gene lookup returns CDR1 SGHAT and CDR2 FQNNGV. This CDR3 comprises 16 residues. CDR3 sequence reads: CASSLDPQGRNTEAFF. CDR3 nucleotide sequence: TGTGCCAGCAGCTTAGATCCTCAGGGGCGGAACACTGAAGCTTTCTTT.

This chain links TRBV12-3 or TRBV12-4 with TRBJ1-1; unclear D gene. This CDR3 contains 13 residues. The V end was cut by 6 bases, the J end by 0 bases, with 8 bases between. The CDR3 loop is CASSFSMNTEAFF. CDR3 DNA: TGTGCCAGCAGCTTCTCGATGAACACTGAAGCTTTCTTT.

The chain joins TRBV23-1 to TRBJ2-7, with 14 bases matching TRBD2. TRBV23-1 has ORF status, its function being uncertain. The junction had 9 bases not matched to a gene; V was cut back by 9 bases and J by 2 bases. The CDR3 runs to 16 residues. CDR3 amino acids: CARPGTSGSVPYEQYF. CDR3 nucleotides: TGCGCCAGACCCGGGACTAGCGGGAGTGTACCCTACGAGCAGTACTTC.

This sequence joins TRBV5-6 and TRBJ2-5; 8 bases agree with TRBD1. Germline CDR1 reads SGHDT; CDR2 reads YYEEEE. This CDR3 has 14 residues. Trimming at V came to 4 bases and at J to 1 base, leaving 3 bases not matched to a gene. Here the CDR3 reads CASSITGGQETQYF. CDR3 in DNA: TGTGCCAGCAGCATAACAGGGGGCCAAGAGACCCAGTACTTC.

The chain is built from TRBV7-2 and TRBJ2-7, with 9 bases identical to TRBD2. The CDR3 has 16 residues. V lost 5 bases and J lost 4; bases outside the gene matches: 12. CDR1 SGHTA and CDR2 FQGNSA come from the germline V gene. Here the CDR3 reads CASSLRRAGGVYEQYF. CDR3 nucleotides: TGTGCCAGCAGCCTGCGCCGAGCGGGGGGTGTTTACGAGCAGTACTTC.

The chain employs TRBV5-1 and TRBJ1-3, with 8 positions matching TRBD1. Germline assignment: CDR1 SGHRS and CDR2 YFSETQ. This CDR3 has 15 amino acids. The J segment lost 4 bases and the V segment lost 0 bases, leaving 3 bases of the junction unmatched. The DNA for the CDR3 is TGCGCCAGCAGCTTGGCAGGACAGGGCGGAAACACCATATATTTT. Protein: CASSLAGQGGNTIYF. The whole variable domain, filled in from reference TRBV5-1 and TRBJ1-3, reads KAGVTQTPRYLIKTRGQQVTLSCSPISGHRSVSWYQQTPGQGLQFLFEYFSETQRNKGNFPGRFSGRQFSNSRSEMNVSTLELGDSALYLCASSLAGQGGNTIYFGEGSWLTVV.

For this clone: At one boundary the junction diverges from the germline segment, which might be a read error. The CDR3 loop is CASSLQGVSSLLHF. DNA of the CDR3: TGTGCCAGCAGCTTACAGGGGGTAAGTTCACTCCTCCACTTT. The chain joins TRBV13 to TRBJ1-6; 7 nucleotides agree with TRBD1. Germline V gives CDR1 PRHDT, CDR2 FYEKMQ (reference sequence). The CDR3 runs 14 residues.

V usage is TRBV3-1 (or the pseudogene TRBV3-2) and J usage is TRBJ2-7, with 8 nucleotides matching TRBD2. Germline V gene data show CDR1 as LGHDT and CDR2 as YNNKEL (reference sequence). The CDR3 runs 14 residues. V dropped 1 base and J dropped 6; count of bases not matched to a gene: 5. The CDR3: CASSQGGLAGEQYF. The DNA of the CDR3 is TGTGCCAGCAGCCAAGGGGGCCTAGCGGGCGAGCAGTACTTC.

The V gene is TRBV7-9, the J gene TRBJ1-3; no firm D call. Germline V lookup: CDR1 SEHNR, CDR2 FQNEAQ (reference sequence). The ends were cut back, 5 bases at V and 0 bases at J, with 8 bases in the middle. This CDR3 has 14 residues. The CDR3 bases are TGTGCCAGCAGCCCGTCCACCTCTGGAAACACCATATATTTT. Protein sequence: CASSPSTSGNTIYF.

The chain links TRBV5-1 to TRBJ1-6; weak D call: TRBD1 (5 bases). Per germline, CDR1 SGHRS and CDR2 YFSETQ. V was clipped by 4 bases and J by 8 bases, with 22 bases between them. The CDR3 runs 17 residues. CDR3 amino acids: CASSPGGSGPAYSPLHF. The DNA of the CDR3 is TGCGCCAGCAGCCCGGGTGGGTCAGGGCCGGCCTATTCACCCCTCCACTTT. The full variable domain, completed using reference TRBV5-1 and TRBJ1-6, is KAGVTQTPRYLIKTRGQQVTLSCSPISGHRSVSWYQQTPGQGLQFLFEYFSETQRNKGNFPGRFSGRQFSNSRSEMNVSTLELGDSALYLCASSPGGSGPAYSPLHFGNGTRLTVT.

This CDR3 reads CASSFSGGGETQYF. CDR3 sequence (DNA): TGTGCCAGCAGCTTCTCGGGGGGAGGAGAGACCCAGTACTTC. The chain links TRBV7-2 to TRBJ2-5, with 7 bases lining up with TRBD2. CDR1 is SGHTA, CDR2 FQGNSA, per germline. The CDR3 length is 14 residues. Unmatched junction bases numbered 5, after V lost 3 bases and J lost 4 bases. The full variable domain, with the rest looked up from reference TRBV7-2 and TRBJ2-5, is GAGVSQSPSNKVTEKGKDVELRCDPISGHTALYWYRQSLGQGLEFLIYFQGNSAPDKSGLPSDRFSAERTGGSVSTLTIQRTQQEDSAVYLCASSFSGGGETQYFGPGTRLLVL.

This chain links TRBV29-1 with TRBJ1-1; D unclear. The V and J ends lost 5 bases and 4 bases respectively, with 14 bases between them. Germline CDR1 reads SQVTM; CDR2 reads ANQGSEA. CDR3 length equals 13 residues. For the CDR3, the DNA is TGCAGCGTTTCCTCTAGGGTCATCACTGAAGCTTTCTTT. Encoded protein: CSVSSRVITEAFF.

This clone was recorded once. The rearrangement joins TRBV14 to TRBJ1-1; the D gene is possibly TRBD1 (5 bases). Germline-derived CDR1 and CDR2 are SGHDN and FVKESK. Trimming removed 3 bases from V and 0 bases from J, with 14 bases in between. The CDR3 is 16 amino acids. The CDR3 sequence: CASSQLQGSMNTEAFF. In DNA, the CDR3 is TGTGCCAGCAGCCAGCTGCAGGGCAGTATGAACACTGAAGCTTTCTTT.

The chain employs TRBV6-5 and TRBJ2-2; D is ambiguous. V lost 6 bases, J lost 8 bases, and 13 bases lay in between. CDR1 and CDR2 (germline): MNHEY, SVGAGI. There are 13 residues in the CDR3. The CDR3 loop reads CASRPPSGGELFF. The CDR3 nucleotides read TGTGCCAGCAGACCGCCTAGTGGGGGGGAGCTGTTTTTT.

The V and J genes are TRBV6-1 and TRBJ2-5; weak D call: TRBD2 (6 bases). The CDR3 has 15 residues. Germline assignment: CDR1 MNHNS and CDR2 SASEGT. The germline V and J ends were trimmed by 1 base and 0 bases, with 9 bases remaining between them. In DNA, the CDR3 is TGTGCCAGCAGTGAAGGAGGGACTTACCAAGAGACCCAGTACTTC. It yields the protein CASSEGGTYQETQYF.

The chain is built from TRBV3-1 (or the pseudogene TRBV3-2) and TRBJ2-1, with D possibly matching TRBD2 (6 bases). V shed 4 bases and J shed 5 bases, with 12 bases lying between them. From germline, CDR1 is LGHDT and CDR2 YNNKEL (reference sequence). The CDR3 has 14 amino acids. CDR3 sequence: CASSPSGRNNEQFF. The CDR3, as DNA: TGTGCCAGCAGCCCCTCCGGGAGAAACAATGAGCAGTTCTTC.

CDR3 coding DNA: TGTGCCAGCAGCACTCGGACTAGCGGGGGCACAGATACGCAGTATTTT. This translates into CASSTRTSGGTDTQYF. The chain carries TRBV11-3 and TRBJ2-3; 12 nucleotides agree with TRBD2. The germline CDR1 and CDR2 sequences are SGHNT and YENEEA. The CDR3 has 16 residues. Trimming removed 5 bases from V and 1 base from J; junction bases left unmatched: 4.

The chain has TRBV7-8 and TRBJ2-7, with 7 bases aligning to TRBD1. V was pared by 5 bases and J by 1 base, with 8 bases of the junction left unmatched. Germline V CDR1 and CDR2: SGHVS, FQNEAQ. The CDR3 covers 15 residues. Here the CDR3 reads CASSPRDSLSYEQYF. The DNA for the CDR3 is TGTGCCAGCAGCCCGAGGGACAGTTTATCCTACGAGCAGTACTTC.

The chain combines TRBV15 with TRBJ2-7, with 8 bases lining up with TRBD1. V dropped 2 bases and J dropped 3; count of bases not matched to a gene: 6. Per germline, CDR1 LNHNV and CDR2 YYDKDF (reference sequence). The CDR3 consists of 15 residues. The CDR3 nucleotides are TGTGCCACCAGCAGAAGACGACAGGGGATCTACGAGCAGTACTTC. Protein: CATSRRRQGIYEQYF.

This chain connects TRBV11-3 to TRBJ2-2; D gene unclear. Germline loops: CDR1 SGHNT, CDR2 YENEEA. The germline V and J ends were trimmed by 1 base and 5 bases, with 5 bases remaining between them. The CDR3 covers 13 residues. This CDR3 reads CASSLVGTGELFF. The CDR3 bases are TGTGCCAGCAGCTTAGTAGGAACCGGGGAGCTGTTTTTT.

The chain's CDR3 is CATSEGFYSYNEQFF. The CDR3 DNA reads as TGTGCCACCAGCGAGGGGTTTTACTCCTACAATGAGCAGTTCTTC. The chain is built from TRBV15 and TRBJ2-1; perhaps D is TRBD1 or TRBD2 (5 bases each). V was clipped by 5 bases and J by 0 bases, with 11 bases between them. The germline V gene encodes CDR1 LNHNV and CDR2 YYDKDF (reference sequence). There are 15 residues in the CDR3.

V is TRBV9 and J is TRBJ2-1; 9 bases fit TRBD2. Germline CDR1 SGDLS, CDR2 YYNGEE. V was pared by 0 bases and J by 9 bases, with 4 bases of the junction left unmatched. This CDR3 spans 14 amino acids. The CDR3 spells CASSVETSGIEQFF. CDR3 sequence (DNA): TGTGCCAGCAGCGTAGAGACTAGCGGAATTGAGCAGTTCTTC.

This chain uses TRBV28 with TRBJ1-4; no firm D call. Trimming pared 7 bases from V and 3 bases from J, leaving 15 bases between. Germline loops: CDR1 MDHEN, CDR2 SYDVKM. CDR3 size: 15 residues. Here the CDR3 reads CASNPPPGSNEKLFF. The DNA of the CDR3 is TGTGCCAGCAATCCCCCTCCGGGCTCTAATGAAAAACTGTTTTTT.

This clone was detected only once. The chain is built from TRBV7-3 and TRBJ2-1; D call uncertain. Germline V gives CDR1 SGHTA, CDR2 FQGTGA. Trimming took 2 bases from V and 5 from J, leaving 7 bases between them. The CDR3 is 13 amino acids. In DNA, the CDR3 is TGTGCCAGCAGCTTATCAGGCAACAATGAGCAGTTCTTC. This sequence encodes CASSLSGNNEQFF.

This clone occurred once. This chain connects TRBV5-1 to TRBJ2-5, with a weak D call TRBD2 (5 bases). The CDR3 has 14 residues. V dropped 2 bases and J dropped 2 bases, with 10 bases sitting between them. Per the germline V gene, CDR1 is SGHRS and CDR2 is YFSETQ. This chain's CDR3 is CASSFREGQETQYF. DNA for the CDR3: TGCGCCAGCAGCTTCCGGGAAGGGCAAGAGACCCAGTACTTC.